This entry lists 27 T cell receptor beta chains sequenced from one sample in a study of Graves' ophthalmopathy and Graves' hyperthyroidism (dated by TCRdb to the late 2010s). Sequencing used an Illumina HiSeq 2000. TCR beta CDR3 regions were amplified from RNA transcripts for repertoire sequencing. HTBI primers and the Qiagen OneStep RT-PCR kit were used in a first-round RT-PCR, which was followed by a second-round multiplex PCR, size selection and purification. Clones were called with MiXCR by TCRdb after fastp trimmed the public reads at Q25, and only in-frame beta chains were retained. Every entry covers one CDR3 protein and lists the most common genes and DNA from its rows. The sample profile shows hundreds of thousands of distinct CDR3 sequences; about 38% of them were found once. The ten largest clones add up to over 2.5% of the sample. Specimen: peripheral blood. The origin of the receptors is an adult man with Graves' ophthalmopathy.

The chain carries TRBV9 and TRBJ1-1; D is ambiguous. Germline CDR1 and CDR2: SGDLS and YYNGEE. Trimming cost V 0 bases and J 3 bases, with 6 bases left between them. CDR3 length: 13 amino acids. The CDR3 DNA reads TGTGCCAGCAGCGTAGCTACCGACACTGAAGCTTTCTTT. This encodes CASSVATDTEAFF.

In regard to this clonotype: This may arise from a read error, as a much more abundant clone is one base away. CDR3 amino acids: CASSSRDTGYGHTF. DNA of the CDR3: TGCGCCAGCAGTAGCCGGGACACAGGCTATGGCCACACCTTC. The chain carries TRBV5-1 and TRBJ1-2; maybe TRBD1 (6 bases). Germline CDR1 is SGHRS and CDR2 is YFSETQ. The CDR3 contains 14 residues.

This clonotype was detected a few times. This chain connects TRBV11-2 to TRBJ1-2; D uncertain. The CDR3 is 12 residues long. Trimming cost V 4 bases and J 8 bases, with 11 bases left between them. Germline CDR1 reads SGHAT; CDR2 reads FQNNGV. The CDR3 coding sequence is TGTGCCAGCAGCTCAGGCACATGGGGCTACACCTTC. As protein: CASSSGTWGYTF.

This clonotype was seen just once. This sequence joins TRBV7-3 and TRBJ1-2, with D possibly TRBD1 on 5 matching bases. Per germline, CDR1 SGHTA and CDR2 FQGTGA. The CDR3 loop spans 15 amino acids. The V end lost 5 bases, the J end lost 2 bases, and 15 bases lay between the germline ends. Here the CDR3 reads CASSPTAVANYGYTF. DNA of the CDR3: TGTGCCAGCAGCCCGACAGCCGTGGCGAACTATGGCTACACCTTC.

This clonotype was detected a few times. This chain links TRBV2 with TRBJ2-7; D may correspond to TRBD1 or TRBD2 (5 bases each). The germline V gene encodes CDR1 SNHLY and CDR2 FYNNEI. The CDR3 sequence is 16 residues long. V shed 1 base and J shed 4 bases, with 17 bases lying between them. The CDR3 nucleotides are TGTGCCAGCAGTGAAGGCCCCGGGGCTGGTACTTACGAGCAGTACTTC. It specifies CASSEGPGAGTYEQYF.

The chain is built from TRBV29-1 and TRBJ1-6; D possibly corresponds to TRBD1 (5 bases). From germline, CDR1 is SQVTM and CDR2 ANQGSEA. The CDR3 extends over 12 amino acids. V lost 2 bases and J lost 10, with 9 bases in between. The CDR3 loop reads CSVERGLSPLHF. The CDR3 nucleotides read TGCAGCGTTGAAAGGGGATTATCACCCCTCCACTTT.

As concerns this clonotype: Relative to the germline gene, one junction end is altered; a read error may explain this. The V and J genes are TRBV7-6 and TRBJ2-2; D may be TRBD1 or TRBD2 (5 bases each). CDR3 length: 15 amino acids. The germline gives CDR1 SGHVS, CDR2 FNYEAQ. CDR3 nucleotide sequence: TGTGCCAGCAGCTTCAGGGAGACGAACACCGGGGAGCTGTCTTGG. Its protein product is CASSFRETNTGELSW.

Notes on this clonotype: Germline and junction disagree at one end, which may indicate a read error. The rearrangement joins TRBV10-3 to TRBJ2-7, with D hard to call. This CDR3 spans 14 amino acids. Germline V gene lookup returns CDR1 ENHRY and CDR2 SYGVKD. The CDR3 here is CASSEVADSYEQYF. The CDR3 DNA follows: TGTGCCAGCAGTGAAGTCGCTGACTCCTACGAGCAGTACTTC.

This clonotype has a count of ten or more. CDR3 region: CASSPTGQEEETQYF. The DNA of the CDR3 is TGTGCCAGCAGCCCCACGGGACAGGAAGAAGAGACCCAGTACTTC. The genes are TRBV5-8 and TRBJ2-5, with 8 positions matching TRBD1. The CDR3 is 15 residues long. The germline CDR1 and CDR2 sequences are SGHTS and YDEGEE. The junction had 8 bases not matched to a gene; V was cut back by 4 bases and J by 3 bases.

This clonotype was seen more than once but under ten times. The V call is TRBV12-3 or TRBV12-4, the J call TRBJ1-2; perhaps TRBD1 as D (5 bases). The CDR3 has 12 residues. Trimming removed 7 bases at V and 1 base at J, with 7 bases between. CDR3 coding DNA: TGTGCCAGCAAGGGGTTTAACTATGGCTACACCTTC. It is translated as CASKGFNYGYTF.

In its sample, this clonotype was seen many times. The chain employs TRBV7-8 and TRBJ1-1; D is unclear. The CDR3 loop spans 14 amino acids. The germline V and J ends were trimmed by 2 bases and 1 base, with 8 bases remaining between them. Germline CDR1 is SGHVS and CDR2 is FQNEAQ. CDR3 loop: CASSLTVGNTEAFF. The CDR3 bases are TGTGCCAGCAGCTTAACGGTCGGGAACACTGAAGCTTTCTTT.

A few counts support this clonotype. The chain combines TRBV3-1 with TRBJ1-1, with 7 positions matching TRBD1. CDR3 length: 15 residues. The V segment lost 1 base and the J segment 1 base; nucleotides outside the gene matches: 3. Germline CDR1 and CDR2: LGHDT and YNNKEL (reference sequence). CDR3 DNA: TGTGCCAGCAGCCAAGGGAGGGGGCAGAACACTGAAGCTTTCTTT. This gives the protein CASSQGRGQNTEAFF.

Many counts were recorded for this clonotype. CDR3 bases: TGTGCCACCAGCAGCGAACCCCAGAACCGGGGGTCACGAGAGCTGTTTTTT. It yields the protein CATSSEPQNRGSRELFF. This sequence joins TRBV15 and TRBJ2-2; D is possibly TRBD2 (6 bases). There are 17 residues in the CDR3. Germline lookup yields CDR1 LNHNV and CDR2 YYDKDF (reference sequence). V lost 3 bases and J lost 11, with 25 bases in between. The full variable domain, its missing parts supplied by reference TRBV15 and TRBJ2-2, is DAMVIQNPRYQVTQFGKPVTLSCSQTLNHNVMYWYQQKSSQAPKLLFHYYDKDFNNEADTPDNFQSRRPNTSFCFLDIRSPGLGDTAMYLCATSSEPQNRGSRELFFGEGSRLTVL.

The sample holds many counts of this clonotype. The chain has TRBV2 and TRBJ2-7; 9 bases line up with TRBD2. This CDR3 has 14 residues. J lost 7 bases, V lost 6 bases, and 10 bases had no gene match. The germline CDR1 and CDR2 sequences are SNHLY and FYNNEI. CDR3 coding DNA: TGTGCCAGCAGGGGCGGGAGGGCCGCGTTTGAGCAGTACTTC. It translates to CASRGGRAAFEQYF. The variable domain in full, completed from reference TRBV2 and TRBJ2-7, reads EPEVTQTPSHQVTQMGQEVILRCVPISNHLYFYWYRQILGQKVEFLVSFYNNEISEKSEIFDDQFSVERPDGSNFTLKIRSTKLEDSAMYFCASRGGRAAFEQYFGPGTRLTVT.

CDR3 sequence (DNA): TGCAGCGTTGAAGAGGGTCAGAGGACCATCGGGGCCCAGCATTTT. Amino acids: CSVEEGQRTIGAQHF. V and J are TRBV29-1 and TRBJ1-5, with D unresolved. The ends were cut back, 0 bases at V and 11 bases at J, with 20 bases in the middle. The CDR3 totals 15 residues. Germline CDR1 and CDR2: SQVTM and ANQGSEA.

Ten or more counts support this clonotype. The CDR3 nucleotides are TGTGCCAGCAGCGAAACAGGGGGCCGAACCTACGAGCAGTACTTC. This translates into CASSETGGRTYEQYF. The chain recombines TRBV2 with TRBJ2-7, with 9 bases that match TRBD1. The CDR3 runs to 15 residues. V trimming: 6 bases; J trimming: 2 bases; junction bases outside the gene matches: 8. The V gene's germline CDR1 is SNHLY and CDR2 FYNNEI.

V is TRBV7-2 and J is TRBJ2-2, with a weak D call TRBD1 (6 bases). Trimming cost V 3 bases and J 5 bases, with 10 bases left between them. Per the germline V gene, CDR1 is SGHTA and CDR2 is FQGNSA. CDR3 length equals 14 residues. CDR3 sequence reads: CASSFGQGTGELFF. As DNA, the CDR3 is TGTGCCAGCAGCTTCGGGCAGGGGACCGGGGAGCTGTTTTTT.

Ten or more counts support this clonotype. This chain uses TRBV2 with TRBJ2-7; D is ambiguous. CDR1 is SNHLY and CDR2 is FYNNEI in the germline V gene. The CDR3 loop spans 15 amino acids. Trimming took off 3 bases at V and 0 bases at J, with 12 bases between the two ends. The CDR3 protein is CASSDAQRHSYEQYF. The CDR3 bases are TGTGCCAGCAGTGACGCACAGCGCCACTCCTACGAGCAGTACTTC.

This clonotype was recorded at least ten times. CDR3 coding DNA: TGTGCCAGCAAGCTGGAGCTAAACTATGGCTACACCTTC. Translating gives CASKLELNYGYTF. The V call is TRBV6-5, the J call TRBJ1-2; D is ambiguous. The CDR3 consists of 13 residues. Germline V gene lookup returns CDR1 MNHEY and CDR2 SVGAGI. V gave up 7 bases and J gave up 2 bases, with 11 bases separating them.

This clonotype was observed many times. V and J are TRBV19 and TRBJ1-3, with TRBD1 matching over 8 bases. In germline, CDR1 is LNHDA, CDR2 SQIVND (reference sequence). The CDR3 consists of 16 residues. The V and J ends lost 9 bases and 4 bases, in that order; junction bases with no gene match: 14. The CDR3 region is CASTISGQGEGNTIYF. The CDR3 DNA reads as TGTGCCAGCACCATCTCTGGACAGGGTGAAGGAAACACCATATATTTT.

V gene TRBV6-2 or TRBV6-3 combines with J gene TRBJ1-5; D gene uncertain. V gave up 11 bases and J gave up 2 bases, with 16 bases separating them. This CDR3 is 14 amino acids long. Germline CDR1 is MNHEY and CDR2 is SVGEGT. DNA of the CDR3: TGTGCCTGGAGCACTGGTTCGGGCAATCAGCCCCAGCATTTT. It yields the protein CAWSTGSGNQPQHF.

This clonotype was seen many times. This chain connects TRBV19 to TRBJ1-5; the D gene is possibly TRBD1 (6 bases). Germline V CDR1 and CDR2: LNHDA, SQIVND (reference sequence). The CDR3 is 17 amino acids. V was shortened by 6 bases and J by 7 bases, with 25 bases between the two germline ends. CDR3 in DNA: TGTGCCAGTAGGCCGGCGGAGCAGGGGAGGCGTGGGCAGCCCCAGCATTTT. Protein sequence: CASRPAEQGRRGQPQHF.

This clonotype has just a few counts. In nucleotides, the CDR3 is TGTGCCAGCAGCCCTAGGGGGGACCCTAATGAAAAACTGTTTTTT. It translates to CASSPRGDPNEKLFF. The chain carries TRBV7-9 and TRBJ1-4, with D maybe TRBD1 (6 bases). V was cut by 5 bases and J by 3 bases, with 13 bases left in between. This CDR3 comprises 15 residues. CDR1 SEHNR and CDR2 FQNEAQ come from the germline V gene (reference sequence).

The V call is TRBV9, the J call TRBJ2-7; D might be TRBD1 (6 bases). V was trimmed by 4 bases and J by 3 bases, leaving 17 bases between them. The CDR3 extends over 15 amino acids. Germline V CDR1 and CDR2: SGDLS, YYNGEE. This CDR3 is CASSQLQGESYEQYF. CDR3 nucleotides: TGTGCCAGCAGCCAGTTACAGGGAGAAAGCTACGAGCAGTACTTC.

This sequence joins TRBV10-3 and TRBJ1-6, with a weak D call TRBD1 (6 bases). The CDR3 consists of 16 residues. V was pared by 0 bases and J by 8 bases, with 14 bases between. Germline CDR1 reads ENHRY; CDR2 reads SYGVKD. The CDR3 loop reads CAISESDGTRDSPLHF. In DNA form, the CDR3 reads TGTGCCATCAGTGAGTCTGACGGGACACGGGATTCACCCCTCCACTTT.

The CDR3 nucleotides read TGTGCCAGCAGCTTTTGGGGCTCTGGGGCCAACGTCCTGACTTTC. This codes for CASSFWGSGANVLTF. The chain joins TRBV5-5 to TRBJ2-6; D unresolved. Germline CDR1 is SGHKS and CDR2 is YYEKEE (reference sequence). The CDR3 consists of 15 residues. The V end was cut by 2 bases, the J end by 0 bases, with 6 bases between.

The chain has TRBV5-4 and TRBJ2-2; TRBD2 is a possible D gene (5 bases). The germline V gene has CDR1 SGHNT and CDR2 YYREEE (reference sequence). The V and J ends lost 0 bases and 4 bases respectively, with 10 bases between them. The CDR3 consists of 15 residues. Written as DNA, the CDR3 is TGTGCCAGCAGCTTGGACCTAGCTTCCACCGGGGAGCTGTTTTTT. As protein: CASSLDLASTGELFF. Together with reference TRBV5-4 and TRBJ2-2, the CDR3 gives the full variable domain: ETGVTQSPTHLIKTRGQQVTLRCSSQSGHNTVSWYQQALGQGPQFIFQYYREEENGRGNFPPRFSGLQFPNYSSELNVNALELDDSALYLCASSLDLASTGELFFGEGSRLTVL.